This T cell receptor beta chain was recorded in a study of spatial heterogeneity in lung cancer. CDR3 length: 16 amino acids. CDR1 is LGHDT, CDR2 YNNKEL, per germline (reference sequence). V was pared by 4 bases and J by 5 bases, with 17 bases between. Time point here: sample taken at primary tumor resection. Whole RNA obtained from tumor, nontumor lung or frozen PBMC underwent sequencing without sorting. Regarding this clonotype: It may be a read error: a sequence one base away is much more abundant.

Each CDR3 protein is one row after TCRdb ran MiXCR on the 5' RACE reads. The sample has fewer than 20,000 distinct CDR3 sequences; around 20% are singletons. This rearrangement joins TRBV3-1 to TRBJ2-2, with D perhaps matching TRBD2 (6 bases). The sequencing here drew on PBMCs, taken at surgery. The origin of this receptor is a male donor with early-stage non-small cell lung cancer. The CDR3 reads CASSLGVRRETGELFF. CDR3 bases: TGTGCCAGCAGCCTTGGCGTGCGGAGGGAAACCGGGGAGCTGTTTTTT. The full variable domain, rest sourced from reference TRBV3-1 and TRBJ2-2, is DTAVSQTPKYLVTQMGNDKSIKCEQNLGHDTMYWYKQDSKKFLKIMFSYNNKELIINETVPNRFSPKSPDKAHLNLHINSLELGDSAVYFCASSLGVRRETGELFFGEGSRLTVL.